This TCR beta chain was obtained from a study of T-cell reconstitution after alpha-beta-depleted transplantation in children. Study-level results: Expanded clones from the graft, numbering several hundred, reportedly supplied alpha-beta T cells about two months after transplant. It was newly produced T cells that mostly accounted for T-cell counts and diversity one year after transplant.

Preparing the TCRbeta library involved the use of unique molecular identifiers. TCRdb re-called the PCR reads with MiXCR, one entry per CDR3 protein. The sample shows approximately 800,000 distinct CDR3 sequences, approximately 15% of them seen only once. Notes on this clonotype: As yet, its antigen is unknown.

This TCR was recovered from a male patient between 5 and 17 years old who had a stem cell transplant for acute lymphoblastic leukemia, so the T cells may come from the graft donor. The material sequenced was PBMCs, mostly from graft donor cells, taken 360 days after TCRalphabeta/CD19-depleted stem cell transplant.

CDR3 region: CASSDPPAGGDEQFF. CDR3 bases: TGTGCCAGCAGTGATCCACCAGCGGGAGGCGATGAGCAGTTCTTC. The chain combines TRBV2 with TRBJ2-1; 9 nucleotides line up with TRBD2. The germline V gene encodes CDR1 SNHLY and CDR2 FYNNEI. The CDR3 covers 15 residues. V shed 3 bases and J 8 bases; nucleotides not matched to a gene: 8.